This is a list of T cell receptor beta chains from one sample in a study of CD8 T cells in Susac syndrome. TCRdb itself ran the immunoSEQ multiplex PCR reads through MiXCR, one entry per CDR3 protein. The sample has over 80,000 distinct CDR3 sequences; over 85% are singletons. The sequenced sample consisted of CD8+ T cells from PBMCs. The receptors originated from a human donor in good health. CDR3s include the opening cysteine and the closing phenylalanine or tryptophan. Each record gives: V gene, clone size, J gene, D gene, CDR3 DNA, CDR3 protein. A D gene is named only where the DNA matches it firmly. Clone size appears in some rows only: once, few, many, or a class for an expanded clone.

>TRBV7-8|.|TRBJ1-5|TRBD1
TGTGCCAGCAGCTGGGTAGGACAGGGAGGGAGCAATCAGCCCCAGCATTTT
CASSWVGQGGSNQPQHF
>TRBV30|.|TRBJ2-7|.
TGTGCCTGGAGCGGGGGCCCATCTTATTACGAGCAGTACTTC
CAWSGGPSYYEQYF
>TRBV29-1|once|TRBJ2-7|.
TGCAGCGTTGAAGATCTGAATTCCTACGAGCAGTACTTC
CSVEDLNSYEQYF
>TRBV23-1|.|TRBJ1-2|TRBD1
TGCGCCAGCAGTCTGTCGAGGGACAGGGTTCCGGACTATGGCTACACCTTC
CASSLSRDRVPDYGYTF
>TRBV6-5|.|TRBJ2-1|TRBD2
TGTGCCAGCAGTTACGGACTAGCGGGGGGGTCCTACAATGAGCAGTTCTTC
CASSYGLAGGSYNEQFF
>TRBV5-1|.|TRBJ2-3|TRBD2
TGCGCCAGCACCTCCAGCGGGGCCCGCACAGATACGCAGTATTTT
CASTSSGARTDTQYF
>TRBV15|.|TRBJ2-7|.
TGTGCCACTCTCCCGGGGGGCGGGGACGAGCAGTACTTC
CATLPGGGDEQYF
>TRBV9|.|TRBJ2-7|TRBD1
TGTGCCAGCAGCCCCCGGACAGGGGACGAGCAGTACTTC
CASSPRTGDEQYF
>TRBV7-6|once|TRBJ2-7|TRBD2
TGTGCCAGCAGCTTAGGTGATAGCGGGAGTAACCCCCCCTACGAGCAGTACTTC
CASSLGDSGSNPPYEQYF
>TRBV5-1|.|TRBJ1-3|.
TGCGCCAGCAGCTTGGGGTTGGGCTCTGGAAACACCATATATTTT
CASSLGLGSGNTIYF
>TRBV29-1|.|TRBJ2-1|.
TGCAGCGAGTTCGTAGCCAATGAGCAGTTCTTC
CSEFVANEQFF
>TRBV7-3|.|TRBJ2-1|.
TGTGCCAGCAGCTTAAACGGGGCCGGATACAATGAGCAGTTCTTC
CASSLNGAGYNEQFF
>TRBV29-1|.|TRBJ2-7|.
TGCAGCGTTGAGAGGGAGTCCGGCTACGAGCAGTACTTC
CSVERESGYEQYF
>TRBV24-1|.|TRBJ2-3|TRBD1
TGTGCCACCAGTGAAGGGACAGGGCACACAGATACGCAGTATTTT
CATSEGTGHTDTQYF
>TRBV4-1|.|TRBJ2-7|.
TGCGCCAGCAGTCTAACCTCCAGCTCCTACGAGCAGTACTTC
CASSLTSSSYEQYF
>TRBV5-4|.|TRBJ1-1|.
TGTGCCAGCGTACAACAGGGCCTGAACACTGAAGCTTTCTTT
CASVQQGLNTEAFF
>TRBV5-1|.|TRBJ2-5|.
TGCGCCAGCAGCCCTATGGGAGGATCCCAAGAGACCCAGTACTTC
CASSPMGGSQETQYF
>TRBV12-3/TRBV12-4|.|TRBJ2-7|.
TGTGCCAGCAGGGCCACAGGTATCTCCTACGAGCAGTACTTC
CASRATGISYEQYF
>TRBV3-1|.|TRBJ2-7|.
TGTGCCAGCAGCCACGGACCGGGGAACGAGCAGTACTTC
CASSHGPGNEQYF
>TRBV29-1|.|TRBJ1-5|.
TGCAGCGTTCACGGGGATCAGCCCCAGCATTTT
CSVHGDQPQHF
>TRBV6-1|.|TRBJ1-2|.
TGTGCCAGCAGTGAATGGGGACAATCTTCCAACTATGGCTACACCTTC
CASSEWGQSSNYGYTF
>TRBV6-6|.|TRBJ2-2|TRBD2
TGTGCCAGCAGTTCTAGCGGGGGGGTGACCGGGGAGCTGTTTTTT
CASSSSGGVTGELFF
>TRBV2|.|TRBJ2-1|.
TGTGCCATCCTCCCCCTCGACCTGGTTGAGCAGTTCTTC
CAILPLDLVEQFF
>TRBV29-1|few|TRBJ2-1|.
TGTGGGGGAAGGGGCTCCTACAATGAGCAGTTCTTC
CGGRGSYNEQFF
>TRBV7-8|.|TRBJ1-1|.
TGTGCCAGCAGCTTAGCGGTAGGGTTCGGGGACACTGAAGCTTTCTTT
CASSLAVGFGDTEAFF
>TRBV7-2|.|TRBJ2-7|TRBD1
TGTGCCAGCAGCTTAGGACGCGACAGGGACCACGAGCAGTACTTC
CASSLGRDRDHEQYF
>TRBV12-3/TRBV12-4|once|TRBJ1-5|TRBD1
TGTGCCAGCAGCCCCGACAGGGCCGGCCAGCCCCAGCATTTT
CASSPDRAGQPQHF
>TRBV13|.|TRBJ2-3|TRBD2
TGTGCCAGCAGCCCGACTAGCGGGGGGGAGGATACGCAGTATTTT
CASSPTSGGEDTQYF